Included here is one T cell receptor beta chain sequence, with context. Its specificity is unknown. The data derive from a study of identical twins. CDR3 length: 15 amino acids. CDR1 LNHNV and CDR2 YYDKDF come from the germline V gene (reference sequence). V lost 4 bases, J lost 1 base, and 6 bases stayed unmatched. Study-wide results and limits: There were fewer insertions in abundant cord blood beta clonotypes, but memory repertoires showed no such pattern. Possibly, invariant MAIT and iNKT cells partly confounded zero-insertion analyses.

A universal primer site was added by template switching, and unique molecular identifiers were carried by the cDNA. TCRdb passed the 5' RACE reads through MiXCR, listing each CDR3 protein once. Of 700,000 to 950,000 distinct CDR3 sequences in the sample, 12% were seen once. This sample also appeared in a second study, on yellow fever vaccine responses in identical twins.

The sequence came from a woman in her late teens or twenties in good health. Input material: PBMCs. The chain uses TRBV15 and TRBJ1-1; 7 bases map to TRBD1. The CDR3, as DNA: TGTGCCACCAGCAAAGGGGGACAGCCGAACACTGAAGCTTTCTTT. Translating gives CATSKGGQPNTEAFF.